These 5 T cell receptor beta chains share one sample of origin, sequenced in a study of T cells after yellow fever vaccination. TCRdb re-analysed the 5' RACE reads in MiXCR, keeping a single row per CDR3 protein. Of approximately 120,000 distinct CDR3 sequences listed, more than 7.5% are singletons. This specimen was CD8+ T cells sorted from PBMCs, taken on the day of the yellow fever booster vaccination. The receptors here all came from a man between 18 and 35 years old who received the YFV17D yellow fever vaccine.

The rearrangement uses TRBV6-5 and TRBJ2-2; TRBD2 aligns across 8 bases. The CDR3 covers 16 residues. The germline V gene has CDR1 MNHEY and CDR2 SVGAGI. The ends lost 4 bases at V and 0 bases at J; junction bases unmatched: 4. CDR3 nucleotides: TGTGCCAGCAGTTTACGGGGGGGTTCGAACACCGGGGAGCTGTTTTTT. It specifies CASSLRGGSNTGELFF.

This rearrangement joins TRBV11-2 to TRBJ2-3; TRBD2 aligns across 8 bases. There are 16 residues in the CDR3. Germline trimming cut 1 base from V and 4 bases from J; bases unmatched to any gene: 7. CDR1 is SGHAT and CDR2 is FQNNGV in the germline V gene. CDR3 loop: CASSLGLAGGADTQYF. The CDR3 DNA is TGTGCCAGCAGCTTAGGGTTGGCGGGGGGTGCAGATACGCAGTATTTT.

The CDR3 loop reads CASTRDTDTQYF. CDR3 bases: TGTGCCAGCACCAGGGACACAGATACGCAGTATTTT. This sequence joins TRBV12-3 or TRBV12-4 and TRBJ2-3, with a weak D call TRBD1 (5 bases). The CDR3 loop spans 12 amino acids. V was clipped by 7 bases and J by 2 bases, with 7 bases between them.

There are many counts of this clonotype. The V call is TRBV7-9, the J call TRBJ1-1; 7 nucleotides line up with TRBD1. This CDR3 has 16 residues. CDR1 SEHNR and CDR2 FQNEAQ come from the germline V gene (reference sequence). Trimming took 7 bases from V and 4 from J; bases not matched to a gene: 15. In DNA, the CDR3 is TGTGCCAGCACCACCACGGTCGTAGGGGGCCTCACTGAAGCTTTCTTT. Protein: CASTTTVVGGLTEAFF.

The DNA of the CDR3 is TGCGCCAGCAGCCAAGAGGCTCCGGACAGGGGAAGTTCACCCCTCCACTTT. It yields the protein CASSQEAPDRGSSPLHF. The V and J genes are TRBV4-3 and TRBJ1-6, with 9 nucleotides matching TRBD1. This CDR3 region has 17 residues. CDR1 and CDR2 from the germline V gene are LGHNA and YSLEER. Trimming took 0 bases from V and 9 from J; bases not matched to a gene: 9.